This TCR beta chain derives from a study of PD-1 and CTLA-4 blockade in melanoma. Per the germline V gene, CDR1 is SGDLS and CDR2 is YYNGEE. The CDR3 sequence is 12 residues long. V dropped 0 bases and J dropped 5 bases, with 3 bases sitting between them. Data came from immunoSEQ multiplex PCR; TCRdb stores just in-frame clones and leaves some out. The repertoire has more than 25,000 clones, 85% to 90% of them found once; the top ten carry about 8.5%. This sample comprised CD8+ T cells from peripheral blood, obtained before anti-PD-1 treatment. This clonotype originated in a human donor with melanoma. V usage is TRBV9 and J usage is TRBJ2-1; D is undetermined. The CDR3 sequence: CASSVGDNEQFF. In DNA form, the CDR3 reads TGTGCCAGCAGCGTAGGGGACAATGAGCAGTTCTTC.